This TCR beta chain was obtained from a study of blood T cell repertoires in COVID-19. Study at large: In each case, the material was cDNA or gDNA derived from T cells, B-cell-depleted T cells, or PBMCs.

Per the germline V gene, CDR1 is MGHRA and CDR2 is YSYEKL. The V and J ends lost 1 base and 0 bases respectively, with 13 bases between them. The CDR3 is 17 residues long. The cohort comprised adults aged roughly 18 to 95 years residing in approximately 22 US areas. Recovery among Cohort 3 donors was established by two negative PCRs, clearance, or symptom resolution. In the original processing: Counts of nucleated cells, estimated from reference gene primer amplification, were obtained. Profiled with immunoSEQ multiplex PCR; TCRdb holds only in-frame clones, not every one. The V and J calls and clone size were taken over from that table, and D and trimming were inferred from the DNA. Of hundreds of thousands of clones listed, roughly nine tenths are singletons.

Material for sequencing was PBMCs or T cells enriched from blood (not recorded which). This TCR was recovered from a man aged 30 to 45 who had recovered from COVID-19. The chain has TRBV4-1 and TRBJ2-1, with a weak D call TRBD2 (5 bases). CDR3 region: CASSQGGLRSSYNEQFF. As DNA, the CDR3 is TGCGCCAGCAGCCAAGGAGGACTCCGGAGCTCCTACAATGAGCAGTTCTTC.